Listed below are T cell receptor beta chains from one sample, sequenced in a study of T cell responses to AZD1222 COVID-19 vaccine. Using immunoSEQ multiplex PCR, the repertoire was profiled, and TCRdb retains in-frame clones only, with some absent. This table holds around 140,000 clones, 92% found once. The material sequenced was peripheral blood, taken 28 days after the second AZD1222 dose. Receptor source: an adult who received the AZD1222 COVID-19 vaccine. Both conserved end residues are part of each CDR3. Each record gives: V gene, clone size, D gene, J gene, CDR3 protein, CDR3 DNA. D genes are given only for firm matches. Only part of the rows carry a size: once, few, many, or a class if the clone is expanded.

v_call: TRBV24-1; clone_size: .; d_call: TRBD2; j_call: TRBJ2-1; cdr3_aa: CATSDPGLAGGNEQFF; cdr3_nt: TGTGCCACCAGTGACCCGGGACTAGCGGGGGGGAATGAGCAGTTCTTC
v_call: TRBV19; clone_size: .; d_call: .; j_call: TRBJ1-1; cdr3_aa: CASKIDRRNTEAFF; cdr3_nt: TGTGCCAGTAAGATCGACAGGCGGAACACTGAAGCTTTCTTT
v_call: TRBV7-2; clone_size: .; d_call: TRBD2; j_call: TRBJ2-1; cdr3_aa: CASSYTSGPYNEQFF; cdr3_nt: TGTGCCAGCAGCTATACTAGCGGGCCTTACAATGAGCAGTTCTTC
v_call: TRBV6-5; clone_size: .; d_call: TRBD2; j_call: TRBJ2-5; cdr3_aa: CASSYASGRATETQYF; cdr3_nt: TGTGCCAGCAGTTACGCTAGCGGGAGGGCCACGGAGACCCAGTACTTC
v_call: TRBV27; clone_size: .; d_call: TRBD2; j_call: TRBJ2-6; cdr3_aa: CASSLSASGGHSGANVLTF; cdr3_nt: TGTGCCAGCAGTTTATCGGCTAGCGGGGGGCACTCTGGGGCCAACGTCCTGACTTTC
v_call: TRBV19; clone_size: once; d_call: .; j_call: TRBJ1-2; cdr3_aa: CASKQGVGGYTF; cdr3_nt: TGTGCCAGTAAGCAGGGCGTTGGTGGCTACACCTTC
v_call: TRBV4-2; clone_size: .; d_call: .; j_call: TRBJ2-5; cdr3_aa: CASSQDRQGTQYF; cdr3_nt: TGTGCCAGCAGCCAAGATCGGCAGGGGACCCAGTACTTC
v_call: TRBV7-2; clone_size: .; d_call: .; j_call: TRBJ2-2; cdr3_aa: CASSFGTPNTGELFF; cdr3_nt: TGTGCCAGCAGCTTCGGGACTCCGAACACCGGGGAGCTGTTTTTT
v_call: TRBV29-1; clone_size: .; d_call: .; j_call: TRBJ1-1; cdr3_aa: CSVDSGNTEAFF; cdr3_nt: TGCAGCGTTGACAGTGGGAACACTGAAGCTTTCTTT
v_call: TRBV7-2; clone_size: .; d_call: .; j_call: TRBJ1-3; cdr3_aa: CASSLDRGNTIYF; cdr3_nt: TGTGCCAGCAGCTTAGACAGGGGAAACACCATATATTTT
v_call: TRBV7-2; clone_size: .; d_call: .; j_call: TRBJ2-1; cdr3_aa: CASSLSSYNEQFF; cdr3_nt: TGTGCCAGCAGCTTATCCTCCTACAATGAGCAGTTCTTC
v_call: TRBV20-1; clone_size: .; d_call: .; j_call: TRBJ1-5; cdr3_aa: CSASGGLSNQPQHF; cdr3_nt: TGCAGTGCTAGTGGAGGACTTAGCAATCAGCCCCAGCATTTT
v_call: TRBV4-2; clone_size: once; d_call: .; j_call: TRBJ1-6; cdr3_aa: CASSQDERSSYNSPLHF; cdr3_nt: TGTGCCAGCAGCCAAGATGAGAGGAGCTCCTATAATTCACCCCTCCACTTT
v_call: TRBV11-3; clone_size: .; d_call: .; j_call: TRBJ2-7; cdr3_aa: CASSLEGGISSEQYF; cdr3_nt: TGTGCCAGCAGCTTAGAAGGCGGGATATCCAGCGAGCAGTACTTC
v_call: TRBV4-2; clone_size: .; d_call: .; j_call: TRBJ1-1; cdr3_aa: CASSQAGDRTEAFF; cdr3_nt: TGTGCCAGCAGCCAAGCGGGGGACCGCACTGAAGCTTTCTTT
v_call: TRBV4-1; clone_size: .; d_call: .; j_call: TRBJ2-3; cdr3_aa: CASSQVHTDTQYF; cdr3_nt: TGCGCCAGCAGCCAAGTCCACACAGATACGCAGTATTTT
v_call: TRBV24-1; clone_size: .; d_call: TRBD1; j_call: TRBJ2-7; cdr3_aa: CATSDTGTGPYEQYF; cdr3_nt: TGTGCCACCAGTGACACCGGGACAGGACCCTACGAGCAGTACTTC
v_call: TRBV4-2; clone_size: once; d_call: TRBD2; j_call: TRBJ2-2; cdr3_aa: CASSQWGGGTGELFF; cdr3_nt: TGTGCCAGCAGCCAGTGGGGGGGAGGCACCGGGGAGCTGTTTTTT
v_call: TRBV12-3/TRBV12-4; clone_size: .; d_call: .; j_call: TRBJ1-2; cdr3_aa: CASSGFGGAGYTF; cdr3_nt: TGTGCCAGCAGTGGGTTCGGTGGGGCCGGCTACACCTTC
v_call: TRBV30; clone_size: .; d_call: TRBD1; j_call: TRBJ1-4; cdr3_aa: CAWVGTHQGANEKLFF; cdr3_nt: TGTGCCTGGGTCGGGACACACCAGGGGGCTAATGAAAAACTGTTTTTT
v_call: TRBV11-2; clone_size: .; d_call: .; j_call: TRBJ1-6; cdr3_aa: CASSLRIAGNSPLHF; cdr3_nt: TGTGCCAGCAGCTTACGGATAGCGGGTAATTCACCCCTCCACTTT
v_call: TRBV6-1; clone_size: .; d_call: TRBD1; j_call: TRBJ1-2; cdr3_aa: CASSETGVVGYTF; cdr3_nt: TGTGCCAGCAGTGAAACAGGGGTAGTAGGCTACACCTTC
v_call: TRBV19; clone_size: few; d_call: TRBD1; j_call: TRBJ1-4; cdr3_aa: CASSRTGPEKLFF; cdr3_nt: TGTGCCAGTAGCCGGACAGGCCCTGAAAAACTGTTTTTT
v_call: TRBV6-2/TRBV6-3; clone_size: .; d_call: .; j_call: TRBJ1-2; cdr3_aa: CASSYSTYGYTF; cdr3_nt: TGTGCCAGCAGTTACTCCACCTATGGCTACACCTTC
v_call: TRBV7-9; clone_size: .; d_call: TRBD2; j_call: TRBJ2-1; cdr3_aa: CASSLGLAGGNEQFF; cdr3_nt: TGTGCCAGCAGCTTAGGGCTAGCGGGGGGTAATGAGCAGTTCTTC
v_call: TRBV5-8; clone_size: .; d_call: .; j_call: TRBJ2-1; cdr3_aa: CASSTHYNEQFF; cdr3_nt: TGTGCCAGCAGCACCCACTACAATGAGCAGTTCTTC
v_call: TRBV9; clone_size: .; d_call: .; j_call: TRBJ2-3; cdr3_aa: CASSVRDSLLLTDTQYF; cdr3_nt: TGTGCCAGCAGCGTCAGAGACAGCCTACTTCTCACAGATACGCAGTATTTT
v_call: TRBV19; clone_size: .; d_call: .; j_call: TRBJ1-4; cdr3_aa: CASSMRSNEKLFF; cdr3_nt: TGTGCCAGTAGTATGCGAAGTAATGAAAAACTGTTTTTT
v_call: TRBV28; clone_size: once; d_call: TRBD1; j_call: TRBJ1-3; cdr3_aa: CASSTNGQGGGNTIYF; cdr3_nt: TGTGCCAGCAGTACTAATGGACAGGGCGGTGGAAACACCATATATTTT
v_call: TRBV5-1; clone_size: .; d_call: TRBD1; j_call: TRBJ1-1; cdr3_aa: CASSLLPGGNTEAFF; cdr3_nt: TGCGCCAGCAGCTTGTTACCAGGGGGGAACACTGAAGCTTTCTTT
v_call: TRBV5-6; clone_size: .; d_call: .; j_call: TRBJ1-1; cdr3_aa: CASSNYGGTEAFF; cdr3_nt: TGTGCCAGCAGCAATTACGGGGGCACTGAAGCTTTCTTT
v_call: TRBV5-1; clone_size: .; d_call: TRBD1; j_call: TRBJ1-2; cdr3_aa: CASSLTGDYGYTF; cdr3_nt: TGCGCCAGCAGCTTGACAGGGGACTATGGCTACACCTTC
v_call: TRBV3-1/TRBV3-2; clone_size: once; d_call: TRBD1; j_call: TRBJ1-6; cdr3_aa: CASSQTGANSPLHF; cdr3_nt: TGTGCCAGCAGCCAGACAGGGGCAAATTCACCCCTCCACTTT
v_call: TRBV19; clone_size: .; d_call: TRBD1; j_call: TRBJ1-3; cdr3_aa: CASSIGQVSGNTIYF; cdr3_nt: TGTGCCAGTAGTATTGGACAGGTCTCTGGAAACACCATATATTTT
v_call: TRBV24-1; clone_size: .; d_call: .; j_call: TRBJ1-5; cdr3_aa: CATGAGKGPHNQPQHF; cdr3_nt: TGTGCCACCGGAGCGGGGAAAGGTCCTCACAATCAGCCCCAGCATTTT
v_call: TRBV7-9; clone_size: .; d_call: .; j_call: TRBJ1-1; cdr3_aa: CASSSSGGNTEAFF; cdr3_nt: TGTGCCAGCAGCTCGTCGGGGGGGAACACTGAAGCTTTCTTT
v_call: TRBV18; clone_size: .; d_call: .; j_call: TRBJ2-7; cdr3_aa: CASSPQVTYEQYF; cdr3_nt: TGTGCCAGCTCACCACAGGTCACCTACGAGCAGTACTTC
v_call: TRBV28; clone_size: .; d_call: .; j_call: TRBJ1-2; cdr3_aa: CASSLRGTGYTF; cdr3_nt: TGTGCCAGCAGTTTAAGGGGGACTGGCTACACCTTC
v_call: TRBV14; clone_size: .; d_call: .; j_call: TRBJ2-7; cdr3_aa: CASSLEGVAGVSYEQYF; cdr3_nt: TGTGCCAGCAGCCTCGAGGGGGTGGCAGGGGTATCCTACGAGCAGTACTTC
v_call: TRBV7-9; clone_size: .; d_call: .; j_call: TRBJ1-1; cdr3_aa: CASSPDTEAFF; cdr3_nt: TGTGCCAGCAGCCCAGACACTGAAGCTTTCTTT
v_call: TRBV7-9; clone_size: .; d_call: TRBD1; j_call: TRBJ1-4; cdr3_aa: CASSLAGQGAMEKLFF; cdr3_nt: TGTGCCAGCAGCCTCGCGGGACAGGGGGCAATGGAAAAACTGTTTTTT
v_call: TRBV6-2/TRBV6-3; clone_size: .; d_call: .; j_call: TRBJ2-5; cdr3_aa: CASSQPETQYF; cdr3_nt: TGTGCCAGCAGTCAACCCGAGACCCAGTACTTC
v_call: TRBV6-6; clone_size: .; d_call: TRBD1; j_call: TRBJ1-4; cdr3_aa: CASSYSYRGGNEKLFF; cdr3_nt: TGTGCCAGCAGTTACTCTTACAGGGGGGGAAATGAAAAACTGTTTTTT
v_call: TRBV11-2; clone_size: .; d_call: TRBD2; j_call: TRBJ2-7; cdr3_aa: CASSFETSATYEQYF; cdr3_nt: TGTGCCAGCAGCTTCGAGACTAGCGCCACCTACGAGCAGTACTTC
v_call: TRBV28; clone_size: .; d_call: .; j_call: TRBJ1-5; cdr3_aa: CASSLYPGFSNQPQHF; cdr3_nt: TGTGCCAGCAGTTTATATCCGGGGTTCAGCAATCAGCCCCAGCATTTT
v_call: TRBV29-1; clone_size: .; d_call: .; j_call: TRBJ2-1; cdr3_aa: CSVELGGNEQFF; cdr3_nt: TGCAGCGTTGAACTAGGCGGAAATGAGCAGTTCTTC
v_call: TRBV19; clone_size: .; d_call: .; j_call: TRBJ2-4; cdr3_aa: CASSYKGAKNIQYF; cdr3_nt: TGTGCCAGTAGTTATAAGGGAGCCAAAAACATTCAGTACTTC
v_call: TRBV18; clone_size: .; d_call: .; j_call: TRBJ1-1; cdr3_aa: CASSPTSDGGTEAFF; cdr3_nt: TGTGCCAGCTCACCGACCTCTGACGGAGGCACTGAAGCTTTCTTT
v_call: TRBV5-4; clone_size: .; d_call: .; j_call: TRBJ1-4; cdr3_aa: CASSSNPGQDNEKLFF; cdr3_nt: TGTGCCAGCAGCTCAAACCCGGGACAAGATAATGAAAAACTGTTTTTT
v_call: TRBV6-5; clone_size: .; d_call: TRBD2; j_call: TRBJ2-3; cdr3_aa: CASTLSGDTDTQYF; cdr3_nt: TGTGCCAGCACCCTTAGCGGGGACACAGATACGCAGTATTTT
v_call: TRBV9; clone_size: .; d_call: TRBD1; j_call: TRBJ1-2; cdr3_aa: CASSGGQYGYTF; cdr3_nt: TGTGCCAGCAGCGGGGGACAGTATGGCTACACCTTC
v_call: TRBV6-4; clone_size: .; d_call: .; j_call: TRBJ2-3; cdr3_aa: CASSDSGGATDTQYF; cdr3_nt: TGTGCCAGCAGTGACTCAGGGGGGGCCACAGATACGCAGTATTTT
v_call: TRBV9; clone_size: .; d_call: .; j_call: TRBJ2-1; cdr3_aa: CASSVAGWGTYNEQFF; cdr3_nt: TGTGCCAGCAGCGTAGCGGGGTGGGGCACCTACAATGAGCAGTTCTTC
v_call: TRBV19; clone_size: .; d_call: TRBD1; j_call: TRBJ2-7; cdr3_aa: CASSTGTGQTTYEQYF; cdr3_nt: TGTGCCAGTAGTACAGGGACAGGGCAAACGACCTACGAGCAGTACTTC
v_call: TRBV4-3; clone_size: once; d_call: .; j_call: TRBJ1-4; cdr3_aa: CASSQDPQGPEKLFF; cdr3_nt: TGCGCCAGCAGCCAAGATCCCCAGGGCCCTGAAAAACTGTTTTTT
v_call: TRBV27; clone_size: .; d_call: TRBD1; j_call: TRBJ2-5; cdr3_aa: CASSPLGGGTGETQYF; cdr3_nt: TGTGCCAGCAGTCCTCTCGGGGGAGGGACAGGGGAGACCCAGTACTTC
v_call: TRBV19; clone_size: once; d_call: .; j_call: TRBJ1-5; cdr3_aa: CASSIYDYNQPQHF; cdr3_nt: TGTGCCAGTAGTATTTACGACTATAATCAGCCCCAGCATTTT